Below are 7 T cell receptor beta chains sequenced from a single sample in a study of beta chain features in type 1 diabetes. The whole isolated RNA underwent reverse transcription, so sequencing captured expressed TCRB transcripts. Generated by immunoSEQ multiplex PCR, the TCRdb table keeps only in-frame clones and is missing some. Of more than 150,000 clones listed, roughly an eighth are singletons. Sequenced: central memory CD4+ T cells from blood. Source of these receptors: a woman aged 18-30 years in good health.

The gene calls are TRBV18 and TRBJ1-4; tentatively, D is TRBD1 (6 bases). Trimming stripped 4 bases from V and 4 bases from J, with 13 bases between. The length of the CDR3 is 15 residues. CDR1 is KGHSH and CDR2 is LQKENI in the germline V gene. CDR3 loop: CASSRRTDYNEKLFF. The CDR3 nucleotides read TGTGCCAGCTCACGACGGACAGATTATAATGAAAAACTGTTTTTT.

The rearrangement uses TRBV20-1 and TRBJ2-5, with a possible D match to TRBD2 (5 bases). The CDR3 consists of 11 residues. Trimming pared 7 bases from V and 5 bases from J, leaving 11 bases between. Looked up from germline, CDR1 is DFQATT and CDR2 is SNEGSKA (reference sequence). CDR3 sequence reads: CSERLRETQYF. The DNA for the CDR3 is TGCAGTGAGCGGCTAAGGGAGACCCAGTACTTC.

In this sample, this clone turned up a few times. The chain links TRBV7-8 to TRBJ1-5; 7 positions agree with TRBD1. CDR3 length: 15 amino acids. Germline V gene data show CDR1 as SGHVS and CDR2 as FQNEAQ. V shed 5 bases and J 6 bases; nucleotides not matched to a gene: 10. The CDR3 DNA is TGTGCCAGCAGCCCTACAGGGGCGTTAGGTCAGCCCCAGCATTTT. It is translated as CASSPTGALGQPQHF.

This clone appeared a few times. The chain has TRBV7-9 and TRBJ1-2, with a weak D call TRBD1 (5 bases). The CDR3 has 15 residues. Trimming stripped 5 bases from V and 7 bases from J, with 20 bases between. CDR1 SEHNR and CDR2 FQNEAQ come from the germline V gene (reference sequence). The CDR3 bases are TGTGCCAGCAGCCTCGCTTCCGCGGGGGGACCTGGCTACACCTTC. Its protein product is CASSLASAGGPGYTF.

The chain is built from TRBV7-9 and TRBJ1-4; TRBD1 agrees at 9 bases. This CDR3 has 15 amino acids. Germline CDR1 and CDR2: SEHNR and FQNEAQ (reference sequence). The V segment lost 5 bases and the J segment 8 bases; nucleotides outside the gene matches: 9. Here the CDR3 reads CASSPQGARREKLFF. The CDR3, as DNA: TGTGCCAGCAGCCCACAGGGGGCACGGAGAGAAAAACTGTTTTTT.

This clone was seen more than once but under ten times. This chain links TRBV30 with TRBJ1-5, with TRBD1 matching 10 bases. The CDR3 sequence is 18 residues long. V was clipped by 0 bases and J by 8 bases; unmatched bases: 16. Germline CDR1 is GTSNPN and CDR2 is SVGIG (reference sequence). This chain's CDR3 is CAWSVRDRGVLGRKPQHF. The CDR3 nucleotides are TGTGCCTGGAGTGTCCGGGACAGGGGTGTATTAGGTAGGAAGCCCCAGCATTTT.

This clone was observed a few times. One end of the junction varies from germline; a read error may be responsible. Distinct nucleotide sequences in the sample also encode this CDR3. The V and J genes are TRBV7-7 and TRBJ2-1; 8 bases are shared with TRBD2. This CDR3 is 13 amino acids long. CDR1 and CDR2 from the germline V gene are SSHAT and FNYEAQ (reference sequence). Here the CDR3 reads CASSLGLDNEQFF. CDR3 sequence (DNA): TGTGCTAGCAGCTTGGGACTAGACAATGAGCAGTTCTTC.